Shown below are 8 T cell receptor beta chains from a single sample sequenced in a study of blood T cell repertoires in COVID-19. Profiling relied on immunoSEQ multiplex PCR, and the TCRdb table lists in-frame clones only, not all of them. The table records some 45,000 clones, 90% to 95% of them present only once. Source material: peripheral blood. The receptors were gathered from a man aged 55 to 70 with COVID-19, enrolled during active disease.

The CDR3 here is CASSARQGETVNEQFF. Here the CDR3 DNA reads TGTGCCAGCAGCGCCCGGCAGGGGGAAACCGTCAATGAGCAGTTCTTC. The gene calls are TRBV9 and TRBJ2-1, with 7 bases that match TRBD1. Germline-derived CDR1 and CDR2 are SGDLS and YYNGEE. V dropped 3 bases and J dropped 6; count of bases not matched to a gene: 12. The CDR3 length is 16 residues.

The rearrangement uses TRBV5-1 and TRBJ2-3; 9 bases map to TRBD1. The V gene's germline CDR1 is SGHRS and CDR2 YFSETQ. CDR3 length equals 14 residues. Losses at the gene ends were 3 bases for V and 6 bases for J; bases not matched to a gene: 5. CDR3 nucleotides: TGCGCCAGCAGCTCAAAGACAGGGGGGGATACGCAGTATTTT. Translating gives CASSSKTGGDTQYF.

CDR3 in DNA: TGTGCCAGCAGTTGGACTAGCGGCAGAGAGACCCAGTACTTC. This encodes CASSWTSGRETQYF. V usage is TRBV6-6 and J usage is TRBJ2-5; the match to TRBD2 covers 10 bases. Germline lookup yields CDR1 MNHNY and CDR2 SVGAGI (reference sequence). The CDR3 is made up of 14 amino acids. Unmatched junction bases numbered 3, after V lost 4 bases and J lost 4 bases.

The chain links TRBV11-1 to TRBJ2-7; TRBD2 might be the D (6 bases). Germline V gives CDR1 SGHAT, CDR2 FQDESV (reference sequence). Trimming removed 3 bases at V and 4 bases at J, with 10 bases between. The CDR3 is 13 amino acids. CDR3: CASSFQEGYEQYF. The DNA of the CDR3 is TGTGCCAGCAGCTTCCAGGAGGGATACGAGCAGTACTTC.

The chain couples TRBV6-5 to TRBJ1-1; possible D gene TRBD1, 6 bases. V gave up 2 bases and J gave up 9 bases, with 10 bases separating them. Germline loops: CDR1 MNHEY, CDR2 SVGAGI. CDR3 length equals 12 residues. The CDR3 here is CASSYGGRKAFF. CDR3 DNA: TGTGCCAGCAGTTACGGGGGCCGGAAAGCTTTCTTT.

This chain joins TRBV2 and TRBJ1-3, with D maybe TRBD1 (6 bases). This CDR3 spans 15 amino acids. Between the trimmed V and J ends, which lost 3 bases and 3 bases, there was a span of 12 bases. Germline CDR1 SNHLY, CDR2 FYNNEI. The CDR3 spells CASSEGGAYGNTIYF. The DNA of the CDR3 is TGTGCCAGCAGTGAGGGGGGGGCTTATGGAAACACCATATATTTT.

This rearrangement joins TRBV5-1 to TRBJ1-2; unclear D gene. V lost 2 bases to trimming and J lost 1 base, with 24 bases between them. Germline CDR1 reads SGHRS; CDR2 reads YFSETQ. This CDR3 has 19 amino acids. CDR3 DNA sequence: TGCGCCAGCAGCTTAGGATCCCCGGGCCAGCGGGTAATTAACTATGGCTACACCTTC. Protein sequence: CASSLGSPGQRVINYGYTF. Combining the CDR3 with reference TRBV5-1 and TRBJ1-2 gives the whole variable domain KAGVTQTPRYLIKTRGQQVTLSCSPISGHRSVSWYQQTPGQGLQFLFEYFSETQRNKGNFPGRFSGRQFSNSRSEMNVSTLELGDSALYLCASSLGSPGQRVINYGYTFGSGTRLTVV.

The chain links TRBV4-2 to TRBJ1-4; weak D call: TRBD1 (5 bases). The CDR3 runs 16 residues. V was clipped by 1 base and J by 2 bases, with 11 bases between them. Germline V gene lookup returns CDR1 LGHNA and CDR2 YNFKEQ. The CDR3 sequence: CASSQVGVRTNEKLFF. CDR3 sequence (DNA): TGTGCCAGCAGCCAAGTAGGGGTTCGGACTAATGAAAAACTGTTTTTT.